Listed here is a single T cell receptor beta chain. The record originates from a study of blood T cell repertoires in COVID-19. Study at large: Samples representing acute and convalescent COVID-19 were sourced from the United States, Italy and Spain. Sample material is recorded as cDNA or gDNA derived from T cells, B-cell-depleted T cells, or PBMCs.

From germline, CDR1 is SNHLY and CDR2 FYNNEI. The CDR3 contains 17 residues. With 6 bases clipped from V and 4 bases from J, the junction kept 14 bases outside the gene matches. Those enrolled in Seattle joined during active infection and were followed longitudinally afterward. Source study methods: Researchers report that nucleated cell counts were estimated from reference gene primer amplification. Profiling relied on immunoSEQ multiplex PCR, and the TCRdb table lists in-frame clones only, not all of them. Clone size and the V and J calls come from that table; the DNA yielded D and trimming. This table has about 500,000 clones, less than 90% appearing once.

The origin of this receptor is a woman aged 45-59 years with COVID-19, enrolled during active disease. Sequenced input: peripheral blood. The J gene is TRBJ1-1, the V gene TRBV2; 10 nucleotides align to TRBD1. The CDR3 loop reads CASRWRTGGTGTTEAFF. The CDR3 DNA is TGTGCCAGCAGATGGAGGACAGGGGGGACGGGTACCACTGAAGCTTTCTTT.